This T cell receptor beta chain was recovered during a study of Ad26.COV2.S vaccination and SARS-CoV-2 variants (dated by TCRdb to the early 2020s). General notes on the study: Vaccine-arm donors were drawn from COV1001, a multicentre, randomized, double-blind, placebo-controlled phase I-IIa trial of Ad26.COV2.S in healthy adults. Ad26.COV2.S was administered intramuscularly at a dose of 5x10^10 or 1x10^11 viral particles, either as one shot or as two shots given 56 days apart. The specificity and breadth of SARS-CoV-2-reactive T cell receptors after Ad26.COV2.S vaccination were assessed by TCRbeta repertoire sequencing. A total of roughly 32 samples were included in the TCR-sequenced set, comprising roughly 20 Ad26.COV2.S vaccine recipients, 5 placebo recipients and 8 SARS-CoV-2 convalescent individuals. Participants in the trial were split at random into five groups of five each, receiving low-dose or high-dose Ad26.COV2.S once or twice, or else placebo on both occasions. Investigators did not know the trial group allocation while performing experiments and assessing outcomes.

Including cysteine and phenylalanine, the CDR3 has 17 amino acids. Only the CDR3 DNA stays, 51 bases, in frame from base 1. CDR1 is given as SGHTA and CDR2 as FQGNSA, both from the germline V gene. A distance of 20 bases separates the germline ends of V and J, which lose 6 bases and 3 bases respectively. With respect to this clone: Its binding antigen is unknown. No quality values exist for individual bases; no much larger clone is one base distant.

Reading the label with the study, this specimen's treatment or condition is: about 20 received Ad26.COV2.S at low or high dose, single or two shots; a few received placebo; per-sample allocation not given. Repertoires of vaccine and placebo recipients were sequenced from samples collected on day 63 after the first injection. In Cohort 1b, 25 adults aged 18-55 years were enrolled at a single site in Boston, USA, between 29 July and 7 August 2020. Ad26.COV2.S consisted of a replication-incompetent adenovirus type 26 vector by which a prefusion-stabilized SARS-CoV-2 spike protein from the original Wuhan strain was expressed. The immunoSEQ Assay was the method used to sequence TCRbeta CDR3 regions. After extraction, genomic DNA underwent amplification by bias-controlled multiplex PCR, followed by high-throughput sequencing. Per the authors' processing: To quantify the absolute abundance of every unique TCRbeta CDR3 region, sequences were collapsed and filtered. Usable DNA was measured by amplifying reference genes present in all nucleated cells, and TCRbeta template counts were normalized to that usable DNA to estimate T cell fraction. Repertoire TCRs were annotated as SARS-CoV-2-specific by exact matching of V gene, CDR3 amino acid sequence and J gene to a known reactive TCR set. The reference SARS-CoV-2 TCR set was obtained from MIRA and was filtered for enrichment in COVID-19-positive ImmuneCODE repertoires, whereby public or cross-reactive TCRs were removed. Using the MIRA antigens, annotated TCRs were further analysed by specific ORF or by position within an ORF. Breadth was defined as annotated unique rearrangements over total unique productive rearrangements; depth was the summed frequency of those rearrangements. TCR breadth was compared between groups using two-sided Wilcoxon rank-sum tests. TCRdb re-hosts the immuneACCESS table, in-frame sequences only. Its copies lack some clones; in the studies checked, an unresolved V gene accounts for under half of them, and the cause for the rest is not known. D and trimming were read from the DNA, whereas the V and J calls and clone size are those reported in that table. The sample table shows over 250,000 clones, and around 87% are seen once. The ten largest clones take up over 2.5% of the sample.

What the work shows at the level of the full study, not this receptor alone: Substantial breadth of spike-specific CD8+ and CD4+ T cell responses was reported after vaccination. Comparable non-spike TCR breadth was observed between vaccine and placebo recipients, consistent with only spike being contained in the vaccine. Comparing responses between vaccine doses or regimens was not something the study was powered to do. The authors noted that total T cell responses may have been underestimated by the TCR breadth and depth analyses. Compared with placebo recipients, Ad26.COV2.S recipients showed higher spike-specific TCR breadth (P = 0.0014).

The sequence is built from TRBV7-2 and TRBJ2-2, with the D call perhaps TRBD1 or TRBD2, as 6 bases match in each case. The sample in question was peripheral blood, obtained in a trial of Ad26.COV2.S vaccine versus placebo. This sequence was found in a person between 18 and 60 years old who received the Ad26.COV2.S COVID-19 vaccine or a placebo. The nucleotide sequence reads TGTGCCAGCAGTTCCCAGGGGAGCGGGCACCACACCGGGGAGCTGTTTTTT. It encodes CASSSQGSGHHTGELFF. When the CDR3 is completed using the reference TRBV7-2 and TRBJ2-2 genes on either side, the full variable domain is GAGVSQSPSNKVTEKGKDVELRCDPISGHTALYWYRQSLGQGLEFLIYFQGNSAPDKSGLPSDRFSAERTGGSVSTLTIQRTQQEDSAVYLCASSSQGSGHHTGELFFGEGSRLTVL.